This is a list of T cell receptor beta chains from one sample in a study of blood T cell repertoires in COVID-19. The data were produced by immunoSEQ multiplex PCR, yet TCRdb's version contains in-frame clones alone and is incomplete. The data hold 200,000 to 250,000 clones, with 80% to 95% observed a single time. Sequenced input: peripheral blood. These receptors were obtained from a man aged 55-75 years with COVID-19, enrolled during active disease. Each CDR3 is given with its conserved first and last residue. Each record gives: V gene, D gene, clone size, J gene, CDR3 DNA, CDR3 protein. A D gene is named only where the DNA matches it firmly. The size entry is marked missing in some rows and otherwise reads once, few, many or a size class.

>TRBV9|.|once|TRBJ1-6
TGTGCCAGCAGCGTAGATAGCGGGACATATTCACCCCTCCACTTT
CASSVDSGTYSPLHF
>TRBV4-1|.|.|TRBJ1-3
TGCGCCAGCAGCCAAAGGCCCCCCTCGACAGTCGGAAACACCATATATTTT
CASSQRPPSTVGNTIYF
>TRBV19|.|.|TRBJ2-7
TGTGCCAGTAGTACAGGGGCTACCTACGAGCAGTACTTC
CASSTGATYEQYF
>TRBV5-1|.|.|TRBJ1-1
TGCGCCAGCAGCTGGGAGGGATGGGCGAGCCCTGAAGCTTTCTTT
CASSWEGWASPEAFF
>TRBV7-3|TRBD2|.|TRBJ2-2
TGTGCCAGCAGCTTAACCCCACCGGGACTAGCGGGAGGGCCAAGCCGTAACACCGGGGAGCTGTTTTTT
CASSLTPPGLAGGPSRNTGELFF
>TRBV27|.|.|TRBJ2-7
TGTGCCAGTACGGGACACAACTACGAGCAGTACTTC
CASTGHNYEQYF
>TRBV7-2|TRBD2|.|TRBJ2-1
TGTGCCAGCAGCCCGACTAGCGGGGATTACAATGAGCAGTTCTTC
CASSPTSGDYNEQFF
>TRBV15|TRBD2|once|TRBJ2-3
TGTGCCACCAGCGCGGGTAGTAGCGGGAGTCCCGTGGATACGCAGTATTTT
CATSAGSSGSPVDTQYF
>TRBV5-1|TRBD1|.|TRBJ1-1
TGCGCCAGCAGCTCTGGGACAGGCCCCTTACGGACTGAAGCTTTCTTT
CASSSGTGPLRTEAFF
>TRBV18|TRBD2|.|TRBJ2-3
TGTGCCAGCTCACCGGCCCCCGGGACTAGCGGGCCCTCGGGGGTCACAGATACGCAGTATTTT
CASSPAPGTSGPSGVTDTQYF
>TRBV12-3/TRBV12-4|.|.|TRBJ1-5
TGTGCCAGCAGTTCGGTAGCGCATCAGCCCCAGCATTTT
CASSSVAHQPQHF
>TRBV6-5|TRBD1|.|TRBJ2-7
TGTGCCAGCAGTTACTTGACAGGGGGCGCGGGCGAGCAGTACTTC
CASSYLTGGAGEQYF
>TRBV19|TRBD2|once|TRBJ2-7
TGTGCCAGTAGAAGGACTAGCGGACCCTACGAGCAGTACTTC
CASRRTSGPYEQYF
>TRBV2|.|.|TRBJ2-3
TGTGCCAGCAGGGGGGGGCTGAGTACAGATACGCAGTATTTT
CASRGGLSTDTQYF
>TRBV30|.|.|TRBJ1-5
TGTGCCTGGAGTTTGGGGGGGAATCAGCCCCAGCATTTT
CAWSLGGNQPQHF
>TRBV5-4|TRBD1|.|TRBJ2-2
TGTGCCAGCAGCGGGGGTTTGGACAGGGTTGGCACCGGGGAGCTGTTTTTT
CASSGGLDRVGTGELFF
>TRBV2|TRBD2|.|TRBJ2-2
TGTGCCAGCAGAAAACTAGCGGGAGGGGTCGGGGAGCTGTTTTTT
CASRKLAGGVGELFF
>TRBV3-1/TRBV3-2|.|.|TRBJ2-3
TGTGCCAGCAGCCAAGATCCGGCGACTAGCACAGATACGCAGTATTTT
CASSQDPATSTDTQYF
>TRBV19|TRBD2|once|TRBJ2-7
TGTGCCAGTAGTAAGACTAGCGGGACGCCCTACGAGCAGTACTTC
CASSKTSGTPYEQYF
>TRBV3-1/TRBV3-2|.|.|TRBJ2-7
TGTGCCAGCAGCCAAGATAGAGGAACAGGGACCTACGAGCAGTACTTC
CASSQDRGTGTYEQYF
>TRBV5-5|TRBD1|.|TRBJ2-7
TGTGCCAGCAGCTTAAGACAGGGGGCCACCTACGAGCAGTACTTC
CASSLRQGATYEQYF
>TRBV4-1|TRBD1|once|TRBJ2-7
TGCGCCAGCAGCCCGGGGACAGGGGGCGGGCACGAGCAGTACTTC
CASSPGTGGGHEQYF
>TRBV6-2/TRBV6-3|TRBD1|.|TRBJ1-5
TGTGCCAGCAGTTCCATACCTAGGACAGGGTATAGCAATCAGCCCCAGCATTTT
CASSSIPRTGYSNQPQHF
>TRBV10-3|TRBD1|.|TRBJ2-7
TGTGCCATCAGATCGACAGGGAGCGAGCAGTACTTC
CAIRSTGSEQYF
>TRBV5-1|.|.|TRBJ1-4
TGCGCCAGCAGCGCGGGGCCAAATGAAAAACTGTTTTTT
CASSAGPNEKLFF
>TRBV7-8|.|.|TRBJ1-5
TGTGCCAGCAGCGAGGAGACTCCTCGGGGCAATCAGCCCCAGCATTTT
CASSEETPRGNQPQHF
>TRBV5-1|TRBD1|once|TRBJ1-5
TGCGCCAGCAGTTTTACAGGGGTTAGCAATCAGCCCCAGCATTTT
CASSFTGVSNQPQHF
>TRBV6-4|.|.|TRBJ2-3
TGTGCCAGCAGTGTCACAGAGTCCACAGATACGCAGTATTTT
CASSVTESTDTQYF
>TRBV2|TRBD2|.|TRBJ2-1
TGTGCCAGCAGTTTAAGTGGCAGGGGACTAGTGAGTTACAATGAGCAGTTCTTC
CASSLSGRGLVSYNEQFF
>TRBV5-4|TRBD1|.|TRBJ2-7
TGTGCCAGCAGCTCAAAACAGGGGTCGGGCTCCGTGCGGGAGCAGTACTTC
CASSSKQGSGSVREQYF
>TRBV4-2|TRBD2|.|TRBJ2-1
TGTGCCAGCAGCCAAGATGATGAAACTAGCGGGGGGTGGCAGTTCTTC
CASSQDDETSGGWQFF
>TRBV15|TRBD2|.|TRBJ2-2
TGTGCCACCAGCAGAGATGGGCCTAGCGGGAGTTTAAGATGGACCGGGGAGCTGTTTTTT
CATSRDGPSGSLRWTGELFF
>TRBV19|.|.|TRBJ2-7
TGTGCCAGTAGACATACAGGGTCTAGCGAGCAGTACTTC
CASRHTGSSEQYF
>TRBV30|.|.|TRBJ2-7
TGTGCCTGGACCCAAGGACAGAGCTCCTACGAGCAGTACTTC
CAWTQGQSSYEQYF
>TRBV5-1|TRBD1|.|TRBJ2-5
TGCGCCAGCAGCCCGGACAGGGGGCGTGGGGAGACCCAGTACTTC
CASSPDRGRGETQYF